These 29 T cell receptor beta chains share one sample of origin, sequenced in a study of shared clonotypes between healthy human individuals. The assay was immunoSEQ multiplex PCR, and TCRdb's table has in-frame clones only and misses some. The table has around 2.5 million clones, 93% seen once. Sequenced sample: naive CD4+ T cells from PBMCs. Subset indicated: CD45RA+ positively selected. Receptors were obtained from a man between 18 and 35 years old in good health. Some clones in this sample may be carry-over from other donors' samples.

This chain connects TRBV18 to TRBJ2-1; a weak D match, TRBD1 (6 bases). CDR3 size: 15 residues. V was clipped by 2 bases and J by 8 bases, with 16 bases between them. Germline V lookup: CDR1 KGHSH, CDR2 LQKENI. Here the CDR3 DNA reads TGTGCCAGCTCACCAATCGGGTCACAGGGCGATGAGCAGTTCTTC. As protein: CASSPIGSQGDEQFF.

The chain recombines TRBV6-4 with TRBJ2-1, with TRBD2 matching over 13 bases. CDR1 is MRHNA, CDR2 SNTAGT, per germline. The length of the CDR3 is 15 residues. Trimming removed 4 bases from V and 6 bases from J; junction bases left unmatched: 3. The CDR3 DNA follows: TGTGCCAGCAGTGCCGGGACTAGCGGGACCAATGAGCAGTTCTTC. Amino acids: CASSAGTSGTNEQFF.

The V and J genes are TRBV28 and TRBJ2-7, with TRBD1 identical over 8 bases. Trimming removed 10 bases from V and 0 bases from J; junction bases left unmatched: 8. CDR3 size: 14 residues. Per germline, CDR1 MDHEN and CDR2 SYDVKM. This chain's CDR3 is CATLLDRDSYEQYF. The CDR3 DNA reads TGTGCCACCCTATTGGACAGGGACTCCTACGAGCAGTACTTC. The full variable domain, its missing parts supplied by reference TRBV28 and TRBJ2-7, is DVKVTQSSRYLVKRTGEKVFLECVQDMDHENMFWYRQDPGLGLRLIYFSYDVKMKEKGDIPEGYSVSREKKERFSLILESASTNQTSMYLCATLLDRDSYEQYFGPGTRLTVT.

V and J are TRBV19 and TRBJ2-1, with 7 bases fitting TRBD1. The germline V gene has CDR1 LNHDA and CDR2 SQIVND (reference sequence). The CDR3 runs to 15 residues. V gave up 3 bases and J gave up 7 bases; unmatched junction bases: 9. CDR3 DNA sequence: TGTGCCAGTAGTATGGAAAACAGGGGTACGAATGAGCAGTTCTTC. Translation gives CASSMENRGTNEQFF.

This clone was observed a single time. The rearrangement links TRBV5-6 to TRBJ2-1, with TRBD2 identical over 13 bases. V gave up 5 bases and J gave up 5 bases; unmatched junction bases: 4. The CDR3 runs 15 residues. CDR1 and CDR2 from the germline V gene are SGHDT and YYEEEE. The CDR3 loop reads CASSLTSGRNNEQFF. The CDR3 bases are TGTGCCAGCAGTTTGACTAGCGGGAGGAACAATGAGCAGTTCTTC.

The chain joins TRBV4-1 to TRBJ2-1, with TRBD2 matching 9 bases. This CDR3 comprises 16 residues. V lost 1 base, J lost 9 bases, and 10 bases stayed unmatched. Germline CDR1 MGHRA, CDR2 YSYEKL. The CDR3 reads CASSQAMGSGRIEQFF. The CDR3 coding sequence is TGCGCCAGCAGCCAAGCTATGGGTAGCGGGAGAATTGAGCAGTTCTTC.

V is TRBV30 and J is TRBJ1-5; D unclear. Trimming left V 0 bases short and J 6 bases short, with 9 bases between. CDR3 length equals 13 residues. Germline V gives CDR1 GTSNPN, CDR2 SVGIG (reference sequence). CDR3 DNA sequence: TGTGCCTGGAGTGTACTTGGCCCTCAGCCCCAGCATTTT. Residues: CAWSVLGPQPQHF.

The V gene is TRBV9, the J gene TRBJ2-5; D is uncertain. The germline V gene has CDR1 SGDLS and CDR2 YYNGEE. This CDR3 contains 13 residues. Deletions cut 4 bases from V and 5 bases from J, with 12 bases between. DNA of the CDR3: TGTGCCAGCAGCTTGTCGGCTCGGGAGACCCAGTACTTC. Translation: CASSLSARETQYF.

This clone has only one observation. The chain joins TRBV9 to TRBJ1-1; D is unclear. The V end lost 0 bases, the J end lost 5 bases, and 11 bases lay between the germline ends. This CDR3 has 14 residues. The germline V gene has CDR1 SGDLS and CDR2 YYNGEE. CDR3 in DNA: TGTGCCAGCAGCGTAGAGCCCCTGGGTACTGAAGCTTTCTTT. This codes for CASSVEPLGTEAFF. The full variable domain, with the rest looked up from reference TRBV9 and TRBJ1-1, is DSGVTQTPKHLITATGQRVTLRCSPRSGDLSVYWYQQSLDQGLQFLIQYYNGEERAKGNILERFSAQQFPDLHSELNLSSLELGDSALYFCASSVEPLGTEAFFGQGTRLTVV.

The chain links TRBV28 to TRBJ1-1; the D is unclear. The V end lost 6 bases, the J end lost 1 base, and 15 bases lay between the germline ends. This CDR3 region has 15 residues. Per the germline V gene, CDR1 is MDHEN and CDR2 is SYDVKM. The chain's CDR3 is CASSPGSLGNTEAFF. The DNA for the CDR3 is TGTGCCAGCAGCCCAGGCTCACTTGGGAACACTGAAGCTTTCTTT.

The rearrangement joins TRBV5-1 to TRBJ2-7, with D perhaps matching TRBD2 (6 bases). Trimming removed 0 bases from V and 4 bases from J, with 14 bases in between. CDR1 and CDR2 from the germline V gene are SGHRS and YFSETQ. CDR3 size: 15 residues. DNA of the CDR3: TGCGCCAGCAGCTTGGGGAGTCCCGGGGGATACGAGCAGTACTTC. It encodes CASSLGSPGGYEQYF.

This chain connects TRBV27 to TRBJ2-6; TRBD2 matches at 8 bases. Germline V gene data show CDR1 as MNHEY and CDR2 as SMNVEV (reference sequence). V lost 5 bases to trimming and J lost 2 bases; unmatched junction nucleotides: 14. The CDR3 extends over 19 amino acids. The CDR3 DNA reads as TGTGCCAGCAGTCCTTTAGGAGCGGGAGCCCTCCCTGGGGCCAACGTCCTGACTTTC. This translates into CASSPLGAGALPGANVLTF.

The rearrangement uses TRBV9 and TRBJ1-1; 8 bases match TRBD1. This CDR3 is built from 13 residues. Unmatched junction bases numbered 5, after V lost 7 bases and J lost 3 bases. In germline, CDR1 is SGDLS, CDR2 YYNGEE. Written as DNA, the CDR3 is TGTGCCAGCGGCCCACAGGGGGACACTGAAGCTTTCTTT. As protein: CASGPQGDTEAFF.

This CDR3 reads CAYEQGAGGTEAFF. DNA for the CDR3: TGTGCCTATGAACAGGGGGCCGGGGGCACTGAAGCTTTCTTT. V usage is TRBV30 and J usage is TRBJ1-1; the match to TRBD1 covers 9 bases. Germline V gene sequence: CDR1 GTSNPN, CDR2 SVGIG (reference sequence). The CDR3 spans 14 residues. Trimming took 7 bases from V and 4 from J; bases not matched to a gene: 10.

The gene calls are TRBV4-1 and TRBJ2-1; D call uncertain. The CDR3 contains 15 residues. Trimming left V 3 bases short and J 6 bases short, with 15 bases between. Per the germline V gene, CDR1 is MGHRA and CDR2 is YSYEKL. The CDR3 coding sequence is TGCGCCAGCAGCCAGGCCCTTGGGCAGCGCAATGAGCAGTTCTTC. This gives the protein CASSQALGQRNEQFF.

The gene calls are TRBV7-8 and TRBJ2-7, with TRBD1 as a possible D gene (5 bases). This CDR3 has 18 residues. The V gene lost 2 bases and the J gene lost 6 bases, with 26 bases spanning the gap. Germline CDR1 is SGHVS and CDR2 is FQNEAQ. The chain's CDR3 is CASSLRAGGQGLPSEQYF. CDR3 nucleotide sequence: TGTGCCAGCAGCTTACGGGCCGGTGGGCAGGGATTGCCTAGCGAGCAGTACTTC.

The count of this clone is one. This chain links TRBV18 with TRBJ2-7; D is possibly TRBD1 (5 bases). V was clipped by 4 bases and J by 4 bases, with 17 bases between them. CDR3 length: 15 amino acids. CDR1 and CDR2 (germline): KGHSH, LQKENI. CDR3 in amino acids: CASSLPAGNVYEQYF. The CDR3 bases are TGTGCCAGCTCACTACCCGCAGGGAATGTGTACGAGCAGTACTTC.

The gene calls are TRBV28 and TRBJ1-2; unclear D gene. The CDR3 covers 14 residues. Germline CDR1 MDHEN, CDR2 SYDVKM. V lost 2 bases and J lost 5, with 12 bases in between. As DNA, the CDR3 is TGTGCCAGCAGTTTAATCGGACCTTTATATGGCTACACCTTC. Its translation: CASSLIGPLYGYTF.

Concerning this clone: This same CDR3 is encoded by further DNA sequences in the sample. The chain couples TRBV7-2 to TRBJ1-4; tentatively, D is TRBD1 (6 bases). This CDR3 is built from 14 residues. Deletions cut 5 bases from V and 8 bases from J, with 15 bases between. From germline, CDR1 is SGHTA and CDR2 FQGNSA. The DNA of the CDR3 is TGTGCCAGCAGCCTAGGCACAGGGCACGAAAAACTGTTTTTT. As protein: CASSLGTGHEKLFF.

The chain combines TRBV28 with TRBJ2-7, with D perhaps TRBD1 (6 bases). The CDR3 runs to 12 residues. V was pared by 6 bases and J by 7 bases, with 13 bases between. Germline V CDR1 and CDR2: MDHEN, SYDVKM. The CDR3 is CASSWVGAEQYF. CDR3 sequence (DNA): TGTGCCAGCAGCTGGGTGGGGGCGGAGCAGTACTTC.

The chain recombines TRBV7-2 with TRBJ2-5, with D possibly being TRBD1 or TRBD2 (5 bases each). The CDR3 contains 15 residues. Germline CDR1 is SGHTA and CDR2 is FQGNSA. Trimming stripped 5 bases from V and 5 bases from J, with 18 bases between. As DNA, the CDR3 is TGTGCCAGCAGCCCTAGAGGGGATTTCGGGGAGACCCAGTACTTC. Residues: CASSPRGDFGETQYF.

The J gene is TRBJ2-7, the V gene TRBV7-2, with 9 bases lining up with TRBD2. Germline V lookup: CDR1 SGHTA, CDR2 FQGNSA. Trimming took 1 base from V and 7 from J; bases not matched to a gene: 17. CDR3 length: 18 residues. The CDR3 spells CASSLDSSGAHLLSEQYF. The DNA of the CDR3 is TGTGCCAGCAGCTTAGACTCTAGCGGGGCTCATTTGCTGAGTGAGCAGTACTTC.

CDR3 bases: TGTGCCAGCGGGTGGGAGTCCTACAATGAGCAGTTCTTC. Translation gives CASGWESYNEQFF. V gene TRBV6-6 combines with J gene TRBJ2-1; weak D call: TRBD2 (5 bases). V gave up 8 bases and J gave up 1 base, with 9 bases separating them. In germline, CDR1 is MNHNY, CDR2 SVGAGI (reference sequence). There are 13 residues in the CDR3.

The CDR3 nucleotides are TGTGCCAGCAGCCCGGTTGGCCTCCGCTACTACGAGCAGTACTTC. Its translation: CASSPVGLRYYEQYF. The chain joins TRBV7-9 to TRBJ2-7, with unresolved D. The germline gives CDR1 SEHNR, CDR2 FQNEAQ (reference sequence). The CDR3 length is 15 residues. V shed 5 bases and J shed 3 bases, with 17 bases lying between them.

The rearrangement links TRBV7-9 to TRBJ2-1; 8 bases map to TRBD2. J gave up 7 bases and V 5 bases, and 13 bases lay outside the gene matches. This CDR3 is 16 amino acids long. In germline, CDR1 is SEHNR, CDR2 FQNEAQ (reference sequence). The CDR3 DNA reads TGTGCCAGCAGCCCGGTACGGGCTAGCGGGCAAAATGAGCAGTTCTTC. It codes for CASSPVRASGQNEQFF.

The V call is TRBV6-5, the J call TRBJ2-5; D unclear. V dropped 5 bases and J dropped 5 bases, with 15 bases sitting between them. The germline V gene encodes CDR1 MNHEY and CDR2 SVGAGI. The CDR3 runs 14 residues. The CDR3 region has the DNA TGTGCCAGCAGTCTATGGCGCTCGGCGGAGACCCAGTACTTC. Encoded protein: CASSLWRSAETQYF.

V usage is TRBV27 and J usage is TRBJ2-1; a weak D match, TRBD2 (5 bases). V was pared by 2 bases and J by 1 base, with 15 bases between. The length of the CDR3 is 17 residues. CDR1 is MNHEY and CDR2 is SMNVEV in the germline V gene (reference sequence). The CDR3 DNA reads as TGTGCCAGCAGTTTAGGGCACGTAACTAGTTCCTACAATGAGCAGTTCTTC. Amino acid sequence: CASSLGHVTSSYNEQFF.

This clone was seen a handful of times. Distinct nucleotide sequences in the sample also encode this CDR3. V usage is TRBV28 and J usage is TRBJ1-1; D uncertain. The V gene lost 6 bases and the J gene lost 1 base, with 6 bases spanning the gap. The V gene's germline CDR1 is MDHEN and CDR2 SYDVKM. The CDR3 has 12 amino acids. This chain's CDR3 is CASRTANTEAFF. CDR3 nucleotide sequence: TGTGCCAGCAGGACGGCGAACACTGAAGCTTTCTTT. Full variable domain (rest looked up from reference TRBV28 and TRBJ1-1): DVKVTQSSRYLVKRTGEKVFLECVQDMDHENMFWYRQDPGLGLRLIYFSYDVKMKEKGDIPEGYSVSREKKERFSLILESASTNQTSMYLCASRTANTEAFFGQGTRLTVV.

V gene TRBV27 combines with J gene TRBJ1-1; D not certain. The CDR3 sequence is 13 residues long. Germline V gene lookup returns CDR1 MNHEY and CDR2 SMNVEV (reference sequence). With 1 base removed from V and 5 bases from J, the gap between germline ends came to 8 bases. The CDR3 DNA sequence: TGTGCCAGCAGTTTATTGGGAATTACTGAAGCTTTCTTT. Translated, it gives CASSLLGITEAFF.